This TCR beta chain was sequenced for a study of T cell responses to AZD1222 COVID-19 vaccine. Study-wide points: Baseline antibody screening turned up just a handful of seropositive AZD1222 recipients.

The assay was immunoSEQ multiplex PCR, and TCRdb's table has in-frame clones only and misses some. This sample has 40,000 to 50,000 clones, with around 88% found just once. As to this clone: Its cognate antigen is unknown.

Trimming left V 3 bases short and J 4 bases short, with 15 bases between. Germline V CDR1 and CDR2: ENHRY, SYGVKD. This CDR3 has 16 residues. Researchers grouped second doses given at about 4 or about 12 weeks into one pool. The specimen was peripheral blood, collected 28 days after the second AZD1222 dose. This chain uses TRBV10-3 with TRBJ1-4; TRBD1 is a possible D gene (5 bases). This clonotype originated in an adult who received the AZD1222 COVID-19 vaccine. The chain's CDR3 is CAISDHSGFGNEKLFF. The DNA for the CDR3 is TGTGCCATCAGTGACCACTCAGGGTTTGGTAATGAAAAACTGTTTTTT.